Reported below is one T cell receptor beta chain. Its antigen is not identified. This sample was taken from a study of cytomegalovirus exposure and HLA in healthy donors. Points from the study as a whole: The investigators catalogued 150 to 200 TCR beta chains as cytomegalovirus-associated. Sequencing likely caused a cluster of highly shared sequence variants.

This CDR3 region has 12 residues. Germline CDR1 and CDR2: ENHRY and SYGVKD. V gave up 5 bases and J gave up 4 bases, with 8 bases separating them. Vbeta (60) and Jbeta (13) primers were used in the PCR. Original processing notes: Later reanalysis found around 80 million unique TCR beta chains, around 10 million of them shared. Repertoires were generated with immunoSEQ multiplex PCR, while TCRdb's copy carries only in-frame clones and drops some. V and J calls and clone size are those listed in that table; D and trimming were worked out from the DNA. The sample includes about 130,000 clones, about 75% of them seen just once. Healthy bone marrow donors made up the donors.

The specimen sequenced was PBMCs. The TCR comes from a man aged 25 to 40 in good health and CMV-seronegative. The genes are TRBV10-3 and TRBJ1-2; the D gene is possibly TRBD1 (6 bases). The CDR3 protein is CAISPDSYGYTF. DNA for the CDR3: TGTGCCATCAGTCCGGACAGCTATGGCTACACCTTC.